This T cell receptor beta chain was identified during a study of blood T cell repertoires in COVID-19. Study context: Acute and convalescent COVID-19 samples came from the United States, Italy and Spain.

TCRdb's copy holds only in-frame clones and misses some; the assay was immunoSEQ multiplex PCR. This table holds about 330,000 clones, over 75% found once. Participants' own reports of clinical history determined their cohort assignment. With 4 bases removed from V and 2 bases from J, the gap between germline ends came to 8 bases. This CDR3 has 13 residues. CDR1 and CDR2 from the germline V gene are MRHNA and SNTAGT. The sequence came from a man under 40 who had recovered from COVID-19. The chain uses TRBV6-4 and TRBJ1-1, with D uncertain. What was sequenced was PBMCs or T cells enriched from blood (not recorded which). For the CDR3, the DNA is TGTGCCAGCAGTGCCGACACTAACACTGAAGCTTTCTTT. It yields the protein CASSADTNTEAFF.